What follows are 18 T cell receptor beta chains derived from one specimen sequenced in a study of blood T cell repertoires in COVID-19. Sequenced by immunoSEQ multiplex PCR; TCRdb stores in-frame clones only, minus some. The data hold 200,000 to 300,000 clones, with 80% to 90% observed a single time. Material for sequencing was PBMCs or T cells enriched from blood (not recorded which). Source of these receptors: a man aged 50 to 59 who had been exposed to COVID-19.

Of note for this clone: This CDR3 is also generated by other DNA sequences in the sample. The chain employs TRBV5-1 and TRBJ1-1; tentative D call: TRBD1 (5 bases). Germline V gene data show CDR1 as SGHRS and CDR2 as YFSETQ. Trimming shortened V by 5 bases and J by 1 base, and 9 bases separated the two germline ends. This CDR3 is built from 13 residues. CDR3 residues: CASSLQENTEAFF. Written as DNA, the CDR3 is TGCGCCAGCAGTTTACAGGAGAACACTGAAGCTTTCTTT.

The V and J genes are TRBV5-1 and TRBJ1-6; D possibly corresponds to TRBD1 (6 bases). V lost 3 bases, J lost 0 bases, and 19 bases lay in between. CDR1 is SGHRS, CDR2 YFSETQ, per germline. CDR3 length: 19 amino acids. The CDR3 nucleotides are TGCGCCAGCAGCTCGACTCCGGGACACTACAGCTCCTATAATTCACCCCTCCACTTT. Amino acid sequence: CASSSTPGHYSSYNSPLHF.

J is TRBJ1-1 and V is TRBV2; no clear D gene. This CDR3 comprises 13 residues. The V end was cut by 8 bases, the J end by 1 base, with 11 bases between. Per the germline V gene, CDR1 is SNHLY and CDR2 is FYNNEI. The CDR3 nucleotides read TGTGCCAGCCTGGCAATTACGAACACTGAAGCTTTCTTT. Its translation is CASLAITNTEAFF.

V gene TRBV28 combines with J gene TRBJ1-1, with a tentative D call TRBD1 (6 bases). The length of the CDR3 is 12 residues. V dropped 6 bases and J dropped 5 bases, with 10 bases sitting between them. Per germline, CDR1 MDHEN and CDR2 SYDVKM. The CDR3 DNA is TGTGCCAGCAGCTGGGGGCGGACTGAAGCTTTCTTT. It encodes CASSWGRTEAFF.

This clone was picked up one time. The chain uses TRBV27 and TRBJ1-1, with 7 bases fitting TRBD1. V shed 5 bases and J 3 bases; nucleotides not matched to a gene: 6. CDR1 is MNHEY, CDR2 SMNVEV, per germline (reference sequence). This CDR3 is built from 14 residues. CDR3 amino acids: CASSDGQVDTEAFF. In DNA form, the CDR3 reads TGTGCCAGCAGTGACGGACAGGTGGACACTGAAGCTTTCTTT.

The chain couples TRBV7-8 to TRBJ1-1, with D possibly being TRBD1 (6 bases). Germline V gene data show CDR1 as SGHVS and CDR2 as FQNEAQ. This CDR3 has 15 amino acids. Trimming removed 0 bases from V and 10 bases from J, with 18 bases in between. The CDR3 region has the DNA TGTGCCAGCAGCTTAGCAAGGGGGGGGGCGCTAAGAGCTTTCTTT. Its translation: CASSLARGGALRAFF.

This sequence joins TRBV27 and TRBJ1-5; TRBD1 might be the D (6 bases). Deletions cut 5 bases from V and 2 bases from J, with 10 bases between. The CDR3 has 14 amino acids. Germline V gives CDR1 MNHEY, CDR2 SMNVEV (reference sequence). The CDR3 loop reads CASSKYRGNQPQHF. In DNA form, the CDR3 reads TGTGCCAGCAGTAAATACAGGGGCAATCAGCCCCAGCATTTT.

This clone came up a few times. This rearrangement joins TRBV5-1 to TRBJ1-2, with a tentative D call TRBD1 (6 bases). In germline, CDR1 is SGHRS, CDR2 YFSETQ. The length of the CDR3 is 13 residues. Trimming pared 1 base from V and 8 bases from J, leaving 12 bases between. This CDR3 is CASSLTGQGGYTF. As DNA, the CDR3 is TGCGCCAGCAGCTTGACAGGTCAGGGGGGCTACACCTTC.

This clone has just one count. This rearrangement joins TRBV2 to TRBJ1-3; 12 bases are shared with TRBD1. Germline values: CDR1 SNHLY, CDR2 FYNNEI. The CDR3 consists of 17 residues. Unmatched junction bases numbered 2, after V lost 0 bases and J lost 2 bases. CDR3 sequence reads: CASSEAGQGATGNTIYF. As DNA, the CDR3 is TGTGCCAGCAGTGAAGCGGGACAGGGGGCTACTGGAAACACCATATATTTT.

The J gene is TRBJ2-7, the V gene TRBV21-1; TRBD2, the table's D call, was not compared with the DNA. TRBV21-1 corresponds to a pseudogene. The CDR3 covers 17 residues. The CDR3 here is CASSKRVQWREFPEQYV. The DNA for the CDR3 is TGTGCCAGCAGCAAAAGGGTTCAGTGGCGGGAATTCCCCGAGCAGTACGTC.

The gene calls are TRBV7-9 and TRBJ2-1; TRBD2 aligns across 9 bases. CDR1 and CDR2 (germline): SEHNR, FQNEAQ (reference sequence). Losses at the gene ends were 6 bases for V and 6 bases for J; bases not matched to a gene: 9. CDR3 length: 15 residues. CDR3 region: CASSPTPSGANEQFF. The CDR3 DNA sequence: TGTGCCAGCAGTCCAACCCCTAGCGGGGCCAATGAGCAGTTCTTC.

The chain employs TRBV9 and TRBJ1-5; D is ambiguous. Germline assignment: CDR1 SGDLS and CDR2 YYNGEE. The length of the CDR3 is 14 residues. Trimming cost V 0 bases and J 5 bases, with 9 bases left between them. CDR3 nucleotides: TGTGCCAGCAGCGTAGACGGACTCGATCAGCCCCAGCATTTT. Its protein product is CASSVDGLDQPQHF.

The rearrangement links TRBV3-1 (or the pseudogene TRBV3-2) to TRBJ2-3, with TRBD2 matching 8 bases. V lost 4 bases, J lost 2 bases, and 5 bases stayed unmatched. The germline gives CDR1 LGHDT, CDR2 YNNKEL (reference sequence). The CDR3 runs 15 residues. CDR3: CASSPSAGVTDTQYF. Here the CDR3 DNA reads TGTGCCAGCAGCCCATCAGCGGGGGTCACAGATACGCAGTATTTT.

This chain uses TRBV28 with TRBJ2-7, with D possibly being TRBD2 (7 bases). The V end was cut by 5 bases, the J end by 0 bases, with 14 bases between. In germline, CDR1 is MDHEN, CDR2 SYDVKM. This CDR3 is built from 15 residues. CDR3 sequence: CASSPRGGPSYEQYV. CDR3 nucleotides: TGTGCCAGCAGTCCGAGGGGGGGTCCCTCCTACGAGCAGTACGTC.

Note on this clone: Other nucleotide sequences in the sample specify the same CDR3. V is TRBV7-2 and J is TRBJ1-5; D is ambiguous. V was cut by 6 bases and J by 2 bases, with 11 bases left in between. This CDR3 comprises 14 residues. Per the germline V gene, CDR1 is SGHTA and CDR2 is FQGNSA. CDR3 residues: CASSRDRGNQPQHF. For the CDR3, the DNA is TGTGCCAGCAGTCGAGACCGGGGCAATCAGCCCCAGCATTTT.

CDR3 sequence (DNA): TGTGCCAGCTCACCACAGGGGGAATCGAACACTGAAGCTTTCTTT. Translating it yields CASSPQGESNTEAFF. The J gene is TRBJ1-1, the V gene TRBV18; D is perhaps TRBD1 (6 bases). Germline V lookup: CDR1 KGHSH, CDR2 LQKENI. V was trimmed by 1 base and J by 1 base, leaving 10 bases between them. The CDR3 is 15 amino acids. The full variable domain, its missing parts supplied by reference TRBV18 and TRBJ1-1, is NAGVMQNPRHLVRRRGQEARLRCSPMKGHSHVYWYRQLPEEGLKFMVYLQKENIIDESGMPKERFSAEFPKEGPSILRIQQVVRGDSAAYFCASSPQGESNTEAFFGQGTRLTVV.

CDR3: CASSALESYNEQFF. DNA for the CDR3: TGTGCCAGCAGTGCCCTAGAATCCTACAATGAGCAGTTCTTC. V gene TRBV28 combines with J gene TRBJ2-1; unclear D gene. V was trimmed by 5 bases and J by 1 base, leaving 9 bases between them. The CDR3 consists of 14 residues. CDR1 is MDHEN and CDR2 is SYDVKM in the germline V gene.

The chain combines TRBV6-2 or TRBV6-3 with TRBJ2-2; D is unclear. The V end was cut by 5 bases, the J end by 0 bases, with 4 bases between. The germline V gene has CDR1 MNHEY and CDR2 SVGEGT. This CDR3 is 13 amino acids long. CDR3 sequence (DNA): TGTGCCAGCAGTGTTACGAACACCGGGGAGCTGTTTTTT. It encodes CASSVTNTGELFF.